Following are 18 T cell receptor beta chains from one sample sequenced in a study of T cell repertoires in cytomegalovirus infection. TCRdb analysed the reads with MiXCR anew, one entry per CDR3 protein. The sample contains some 300,000 distinct CDR3 sequences, roughly 13% of which appear only once. The source material was PBMCs. Receptors originate from a human donor in good health (CMV status not recorded). Some clones in this sample may be carry-over from other donors' samples.

This clonotype was observed many times. V and J are TRBV6-2 or TRBV6-3 and TRBJ2-7; 10 bases fit TRBD1. CDR3 length equals 15 residues. The ends lost 6 bases at V and 2 bases at J; junction bases unmatched: 7. Germline CDR1 is MNHEY and CDR2 is SVGEGT. The CDR3: CASSYGQGGTYEQYF. The CDR3, as DNA: TGTGCCAGCAGCTACGGACAGGGGGGGACCTACGAGCAGTACTTC.

On this clonotype itself: A much bigger clone sits one base away, suggesting this may be a read error. V gene TRBV7-4 combines with J gene TRBJ2-7; 8 bases are a match to TRBD1. Germline assignment: CDR1 SGHVT and CDR2 SQSDAQ. This CDR3 is built from 15 residues. The CDR3 is CTSSLDGTGLDEQYF. The CDR3 DNA is TGTACCAGCAGCTTAGACGGGACAGGCCTCGACGAGCAGTACTTC.

V and J are TRBV20-1 and TRBJ2-7, with D possibly TRBD2 on 6 matching bases. The CDR3 spans 15 residues. From germline, CDR1 is DFQATT and CDR2 SNEGSKA (reference sequence). V lost 3 bases and J lost 0, with 15 bases in between. CDR3 region: CSASGLAGHSYEQYF. The CDR3 bases are TGCAGTGCTAGTGGACTCGCGGGGCACTCCTACGAGCAGTACTTC.

This clonotype came up many times. The rearrangement joins TRBV7-2 to TRBJ2-4; no clear D. CDR1 is SGHTA, CDR2 FQGNSA, per germline. The CDR3 spans 14 residues. The V end lost 2 bases, the J end lost 3 bases, and 8 bases lay between the germline ends. The CDR3 sequence is CASSLRLGKNIQYF. The CDR3 DNA sequence: TGTGCCAGCAGCTTAAGACTGGGCAAAAACATTCAGTACTTC.

Ten or more counts support this clonotype. J is TRBJ1-2 and V is TRBV7-6; tentative D call: TRBD1 (5 bases). The CDR3 length is 15 residues. Deletions cut 5 bases from V and 3 bases from J, with 16 bases between. The germline V gene has CDR1 SGHVS and CDR2 FNYEAQ. CDR3 amino acids: CASSPDSKDYYGYTF. As DNA, the CDR3 is TGTGCCAGCAGCCCCGACAGCAAGGATTACTATGGCTACACCTTC.

This rearrangement joins TRBV29-1 to TRBJ1-3; D unresolved. The V gene's germline CDR1 is SQVTM and CDR2 ANQGSEA. The CDR3 sequence is 13 residues long. The ends were cut back, 2 bases at V and 0 bases at J, with 5 bases in the middle. CDR3 sequence: CSVETASGNTIYF. Here the CDR3 DNA reads TGCAGCGTTGAAACGGCCTCTGGAAACACCATATATTTT.

At least ten counts were recorded for this clonotype. The chain joins TRBV7-8 to TRBJ2-3, with D uncertain. This CDR3 is built from 13 residues. V lost 5 bases and J lost 6, with 12 bases in between. Germline CDR1 SGHVS, CDR2 FQNEAQ. The CDR3 coding sequence is TGTGCCAGCAGCCGCGCCGTTTTGGATACGCAGTATTTT. As protein: CASSRAVLDTQYF.

CDR3 sequence (DNA): TGTGCCAGCAGTTCGTGGGAGTTGAGACAAGATACGCAGTATTTT. Its protein is CASSSWELRQDTQYF. The chain links TRBV6-5 to TRBJ2-3, with D maybe TRBD2 (5 bases). Trimming cost V 4 bases and J 5 bases, with 16 bases left between them. Germline values: CDR1 MNHEY, CDR2 SVGAGI. This CDR3 contains 15 residues.

This clonotype was seen many times. The chain recombines TRBV12-3 or TRBV12-4 with TRBJ1-3; D unresolved. This CDR3 comprises 13 residues. Trimming took off 1 base at V and 15 bases at J, with 16 bases between the two ends. CDR3 nucleotides: TGTGCCAGCAGTTTAGAAAGACTCCGCGTCGAATATTTT. Its translation is CASSLERLRVEYF.

The chain links TRBV6-2 or TRBV6-3 to TRBJ1-1; D unresolved. The length of the CDR3 is 15 residues. V was clipped by 7 bases and J by 7 bases, with 22 bases between them. In germline, CDR1 is MNHEY, CDR2 SVGEGT. Here the CDR3 DNA reads TGTGCCAGCACTAAGAGTTTTGGTCGGAGCGGTGAAGCTTTCTTT. This gives the protein CASTKSFGRSGEAFF.

This clonotype was observed many times. The rearrangement uses TRBV10-3 and TRBJ1-6; a weak D match, TRBD1 (5 bases). CDR1 is ENHRY, CDR2 SYGVKD, per germline. The germline V and J ends were trimmed by 3 bases and 11 bases, with 17 bases remaining between them. This CDR3 contains 15 residues. The CDR3 region is CAISEIGQGRAPLHF. The CDR3 DNA is TGTGCCATCAGTGAAATTGGTCAGGGTAGGGCACCCCTCCACTTT.

This clonotype was recorded at least ten times. V usage is TRBV29-1 and J usage is TRBJ2-3; 11 bases are a match to TRBD2. Per the germline V gene, CDR1 is SQVTM and CDR2 is ANQGSEA. The CDR3 extends over 18 amino acids. V lost 4 bases, J lost 2 bases, and 14 bases stayed unmatched. This CDR3 is CSVVGILRTSGYTDTQYF. For the CDR3, the DNA is TGCAGCGTTGTAGGGATACTACGGACTAGCGGGTACACAGATACGCAGTATTTT.

V usage is TRBV2 and J usage is TRBJ2-3; no clear D. The CDR3 loop spans 13 amino acids. The germline V and J ends were trimmed by 0 bases and 6 bases, with 7 bases remaining between them. The germline CDR1 and CDR2 sequences are SNHLY and FYNNEI. CDR3 coding DNA: TGTGCCAGCAGTGAAGCGCTAGAGGATACGCAGTATTTT. Translated: CASSEALEDTQYF. Combining the CDR3 with reference TRBV2 and TRBJ2-3 gives the whole variable domain EPEVTQTPSHQVTQMGQEVILRCVPISNHLYFYWYRQILGQKVEFLVSFYNNEISEKSEIFDDQFSVERPDGSNFTLKIRSTKLEDSAMYFCASSEALEDTQYFGPGTRLTVL.

This clonotype was counted many times. The gene calls are TRBV12-3 or TRBV12-4 and TRBJ1-1; no clear D gene. V was shortened by 2 bases and J by 6 bases, with 10 bases between the two germline ends. The CDR3 contains 13 residues. DNA of the CDR3: TGTGCCAGCAGTTTAAACATCGACGCTGAAGCTTTCTTT. Amino acid sequence: CASSLNIDAEAFF.

This clonotype was picked up many times. The V and J genes are TRBV7-6 and TRBJ1-3; D call uncertain. V gave up 2 bases and J gave up 0 bases, with 14 bases separating them. Looked up from germline, CDR1 is SGHVS and CDR2 is FNYEAQ. This CDR3 region has 17 residues. The CDR3 DNA sequence: TGTGCCAGCAGCTTAACCTCCGACACCGCCTCTGGAAACACCATATATTTT. This sequence encodes CASSLTSDTASGNTIYF.

There are many counts of this clonotype. This rearrangement joins TRBV7-2 to TRBJ2-7; 11 nucleotides agree with TRBD2. The CDR3 is 14 residues long. Germline CDR1 is SGHTA and CDR2 is FQGNSA. V lost 6 bases, J lost 4 bases, and 5 bases stayed unmatched. The CDR3, as DNA: TGTGCCAGCAGGTTACTAGCGGGAGATTACGAGCAGTACTTC. This gives the protein CASRLLAGDYEQYF.

This clonotype was seen at least ten times. The genes are TRBV19 and TRBJ2-3; D gene ambiguous. The V gene lost 3 bases and the J gene lost 2 bases, with 15 bases spanning the gap. This CDR3 spans 16 amino acids. From germline, CDR1 is LNHDA and CDR2 SQIVND (reference sequence). The CDR3 is CASSIQASSHTDTQYF. The DNA of the CDR3 is TGTGCCAGTAGTATCCAGGCTAGTAGCCACACAGATACGCAGTATTTT.

This clonotype was seen once. The rearrangement joins TRBV20-1 to TRBJ2-7; 9 bases line up with TRBD2. The CDR3 is 13 residues long. The V gene end was trimmed by 3 bases and the J gene end by 3 bases; junction bases not matched to a gene: 3. Per the germline V gene, CDR1 is DFQATT and CDR2 is SNEGSKA (reference sequence). The CDR3 here is CSASSGGIYEQYF. The CDR3 DNA is TGCAGTGCTAGCAGCGGGGGGATCTACGAGCAGTACTTC.